The 23 T cell receptor beta chains below come from one sample, sequenced in a study of OX40 agonist ivuxolimab in advanced cancers. Some clones are missing from TCRdb's copy, which holds only in-frame ones; the method was immunoSEQ multiplex PCR. This sample has around 19,000 clones, with approximately 80% found just once. The starting material was CD4+ or CD8+ T cells sorted from blood, obtained in a trial of the OX40 agonist ivuxolimab. All receptors come from an adult with an advanced solid tumor such as melanoma, head and neck, liver or kidney cancer.

The V gene is TRBV5-8, the J gene TRBJ1-3, with a possible D match to TRBD1 (5 bases). The CDR3 length is 19 residues. Trimming removed 1 base at V and 3 bases at J, with 23 bases between. Germline-derived CDR1 and CDR2 are SGHTS and YDEGEE. CDR3 sequence reads: CASSLLSGTTSMSGNTIYF. DNA for the CDR3: TGTGCCAGCAGCTTGCTCTCCGGGACTACCTCGATGAGTGGAAACACCATATATTTT. The entire variable domain, with the rest obtained from reference TRBV5-8 and TRBJ1-3, is as follows: EAGVTQSPTHLIKTRGQQATLRCSPISGHTSVYWYQQALGLGLQFLLWYDEGEERNRGNFPPRFSGRQFPNYSSELNVNALELEDSALYLCASSLLSGTTSMSGNTIYFGEGSWLTVV.

This clone has a single count. An end of the junction does not agree with germline; a read error may underlie this. J is TRBJ1-1 and V is TRBV5-1; D gene uncertain. This CDR3 has 13 amino acids. Germline values: CDR1 SGHRS, CDR2 YFSETQ. For the CDR3, the DNA is TGTGCCAGCAGCTTCGGACCGTACACTGAAGCTTTCTTT. Translation: CASSFGPYTEAFF.

This chain connects TRBV7-9 to TRBJ2-1; 8 nucleotides align to TRBD1. The CDR3 is 14 amino acids. CDR1 is SEHNR and CDR2 is FQNEAQ in the germline V gene (reference sequence). The ends lost 4 bases at V and 2 bases at J; junction bases unmatched: 1. The CDR3 region is CASSSDRAYNEQFF. The CDR3 nucleotides read TGTGCCAGCAGCTCGGACAGGGCCTACAATGAGCAGTTCTTC.

V is TRBV4-3 and J is TRBJ1-3, with unresolved D. Germline V gene sequence: CDR1 LGHNA, CDR2 YSLEER. V lost 0 bases and J 4 bases, leaving 4 bases between the germline ends. The length of the CDR3 is 13 residues. The CDR3 reads CASSQDQGNTIYF. CDR3 DNA sequence: TGCGCCAGCAGCCAAGATCAGGGAAACACCATATATTTT.

This chain joins TRBV20-1 and TRBJ2-7, with 9 nucleotides matching TRBD1. The CDR3 covers 11 residues. The germline V gene has CDR1 DFQATT and CDR2 SNEGSKA (reference sequence). The CDR3 bases are TGCACCCCGGGACAGGGCTACGAGCAGTACTTC. This sequence encodes CTPGQGYEQYF.

This clone came up once. The chain combines TRBV10-2 with TRBJ2-7; D remains unclear. The ends were cut back, 2 bases at V and 6 bases at J, with 8 bases in the middle. This CDR3 is 12 amino acids long. Germline loops: CDR1 WSHSY, CDR2 SAAADI. The CDR3 coding sequence is TGCGCCAGCAGTGAGGGCAATACCGAGCAGTACTTC. Translating gives CASSEGNTEQYF.

The chain has TRBV4-1 and TRBJ2-7; D possibly corresponds to TRBD2 (6 bases). The germline gives CDR1 MGHRA, CDR2 YSYEKL. This CDR3 is 14 amino acids long. Trimming removed 4 bases at V and 7 bases at J, with 17 bases between. In DNA form, the CDR3 reads TGCGCCAGCAGCCCCTTGACGGGAGATTGGGAGCAGTACTTC. It translates to CASSPLTGDWEQYF.

The gene calls are TRBV6-6 and TRBJ2-5, with 8 nucleotides matching TRBD2. The J segment lost 3 bases and the V segment lost 7 bases, leaving 7 bases of the junction unmatched. Per the germline V gene, CDR1 is MNHNY and CDR2 is SVGAGI (reference sequence). This CDR3 has 14 residues. CDR3 sequence reads: CASNLAGREETQYF. CDR3 nucleotide sequence: TGTGCCAGCAATTTAGCGGGAAGGGAAGAGACCCAGTACTTC.

The chain links TRBV2 to TRBJ2-1, with TRBD1 matching over 8 bases. The CDR3 consists of 15 residues. V lost 8 bases, J lost 8 bases, and 14 bases stayed unmatched. CDR1 and CDR2 (germline): SNHLY, FYNNEI. This CDR3 is CASLNLPTGADEQFF. CDR3 bases: TGTGCCAGCTTAAACCTCCCGACAGGGGCGGATGAGCAGTTCTTC.

The rearrangement uses TRBV28 and TRBJ2-7; D remains ambiguous. V was clipped by 6 bases and J by 3 bases, with 3 bases between them. The CDR3 spans 10 residues. CDR1 and CDR2 (germline): MDHEN, SYDVKM. This chain's CDR3 is CASSNYEQYF. In DNA, the CDR3 is TGTGCCAGCAGCAACTACGAGCAGTACTTC.

The chain combines TRBV19 with TRBJ1-6; TRBD1 matches 8 bases. This CDR3 is 14 amino acids long. Germline assignment: CDR1 LNHDA and CDR2 SQIVND (reference sequence). The V gene end was trimmed by 5 bases and the J gene end by 10 bases; junction bases not matched to a gene: 7. CDR3 sequence: CASSLTGGDSPLHF. CDR3 in DNA: TGTGCCAGTAGTCTTACAGGGGGAGACTCACCCCTCCACTTT.

This clone has a handful of counts. This chain connects TRBV15 to TRBJ2-1; 9 bases are a match to TRBD1. This CDR3 is built from 22 residues. Losses at the gene ends were 2 bases for V and 0 bases for J; bases not matched to a gene: 20. Germline V lookup: CDR1 LNHNV, CDR2 YYDKDF (reference sequence). This CDR3 reads CATSRTGTGKEGGVSSYNEQFF. The CDR3 region has the DNA TGTGCCACCAGCAGAACCGGGACAGGGAAAGAAGGCGGGGTAAGCTCCTACAATGAGCAGTTCTTC.

The chain is built from TRBV6-1 and TRBJ1-2; 7 bases align to TRBD1. Losses at the gene ends were 4 bases for V and 4 bases for J; bases not matched to a gene: 0. This CDR3 is built from 12 residues. CDR1 MNHNS and CDR2 SASEGT come from the germline V gene. The CDR3 region has the DNA TGTGCCAGCAGTGGGGACAGCTATGGCTACACCTTC. It encodes CASSGDSYGYTF.

J is TRBJ2-7 and V is TRBV4-3; TRBD1 aligns across 8 bases. The V gene's germline CDR1 is LGHNA and CDR2 YSLEER. The CDR3 has 13 amino acids. V gave up 10 bases and J gave up 0 bases; unmatched junction bases: 5. As DNA, the CDR3 is TGCGCCACCGCGACAGGGGACTCCTACGAGCAGTACTTC. Amino acid sequence: CATATGDSYEQYF.

This chain links TRBV9 with TRBJ2-7; 11 bases agree with TRBD1. This CDR3 is 14 amino acids long. Trimming cost V 4 bases and J 4 bases; bases outside gene matches: 4. Germline CDR1 SGDLS, CDR2 YYNGEE. This CDR3 is CASSSGQGAYEQYF. Written as DNA, the CDR3 is TGTGCCAGCAGCTCAGGACAGGGGGCTTACGAGCAGTACTTC.

Comments on this clone: An end of the junction does not agree with germline; a read error may underlie this. V gene TRBV2 combines with J gene TRBJ2-7; D perhaps matches TRBD2 (6 bases). The CDR3 totals 13 residues. Germline CDR1 reads SNHLY; CDR2 reads FYNNEI. The CDR3 protein is CARSAGTRYEQYF. CDR3 nucleotides: TGTGCCAGGAGTGCGGGGACCCGCTACGAGCAGTACTTC.

The chain is built from TRBV9 and TRBJ2-1; D gene uncertain. V was trimmed by 0 bases and J by 9 bases, leaving 7 bases between them. The CDR3 runs 12 residues. Per germline, CDR1 SGDLS and CDR2 YYNGEE. Here the CDR3 reads CASSVGSGEQFF. The CDR3 nucleotides read TGTGCCAGCAGCGTAGGTTCGGGTGAGCAGTTCTTC. Looking up the rest from reference TRBV9 and TRBJ2-1 gives the full variable domain: DSGVTQTPKHLITATGQRVTLRCSPRSGDLSVYWYQQSLDQGLQFLIQYYNGEERAKGNILERFSAQQFPDLHSELNLSSLELGDSALYFCASSVGSGEQFFGPGTRLTVL.

CDR3 amino acids: CATSSYQETQYF. In DNA form, the CDR3 reads TGTGCCACCTCCAGCTACCAAGAGACCCAGTACTTC. This chain joins TRBV19 and TRBJ2-5; D is uncertain. Germline CDR1 reads LNHDA; CDR2 reads SQIVND (reference sequence). Trimming shortened V by 10 bases and J by 0 bases, and 9 bases separated the two germline ends. The CDR3 contains 12 residues.

The genes are TRBV5-6 and TRBJ2-1; 9 nucleotides align to TRBD1. Germline V gene sequence: CDR1 SGHDT, CDR2 YYEEEE. The CDR3 totals 15 residues. V lost 0 bases, J lost 6 bases, and 4 bases stayed unmatched. CDR3 nucleotide sequence: TGTGCCAGCAGCTTGGGGACAGGGGAAGGCAATGAGCAGTTCTTC. Translating gives CASSLGTGEGNEQFF.

The chain is built from TRBV27 and TRBJ2-7, with D maybe TRBD2 (6 bases). The CDR3 covers 14 residues. The V gene's germline CDR1 is MNHEY and CDR2 SMNVEV (reference sequence). Trimming cost V 8 bases and J 0 bases, with 14 bases left between them. CDR3 sequence: CASRLEGSSYEQYF. Here the CDR3 DNA reads TGTGCCAGCCGCCTGGAGGGGAGCTCCTACGAGCAGTACTTC.

The chain couples TRBV29-1 to TRBJ2-1; TRBD1 matches at 12 bases. CDR1 SQVTM and CDR2 ANQGSEA come from the germline V gene. CDR3 length: 14 residues. After removal of 3 bases from V and 5 bases from J, the junction contained 2 bases not matched to a gene. DNA of the CDR3: TGCAGCGTTGAGGGACAGGGGGCGAACAATGAGCAGTTCTTC. Its protein product is CSVEGQGANNEQFF.

This chain links TRBV15 with TRBJ2-2, with D uncertain. Germline values: CDR1 LNHNV, CDR2 YYDKDF (reference sequence). The V gene lost 0 bases and the J gene lost 8 bases, with 13 bases spanning the gap. This CDR3 contains 15 residues. CDR3 DNA sequence: TGTGCCACCAGCAGAGATGGGCAGCCCTCGGGGGAGCTGTTTTTT. Amino acid sequence: CATSRDGQPSGELFF. Looking up the rest from reference TRBV15 and TRBJ2-2 gives the full variable domain: DAMVIQNPRYQVTQFGKPVTLSCSQTLNHNVMYWYQQKSSQAPKLLFHYYDKDFNNEADTPDNFQSRRPNTSFCFLDIRSPGLGDTAMYLCATSRDGQPSGELFFGEGSRLTVL.

The gene calls are TRBV29-1 and TRBJ2-1; 9 bases map to TRBD2. This CDR3 comprises 12 residues. The ends lost 4 bases at V and 7 bases at J; junction bases unmatched: 2. Germline assignment: CDR1 SQVTM and CDR2 ANQGSEA. CDR3 sequence (DNA): TGCAGCGTTGCAGGACTAGCGAATGAGCAGTTCTTC. Translating it yields CSVAGLANEQFF.